The 21 T cell receptor beta chains reported below all come from one sample, sequenced in a study of beta chain features in type 1 diabetes (dated by TCRdb to the late 2010s). Study-wide findings and limitations: In all four CD4+ subsets, TCRB CDR3 length was moderately but significantly shorter in type 1 diabetes patients.

Receptors were amplified or captured by the immunoSEQ multiplex PCR assay. The entire amount of isolated RNA was reverse transcribed using the High Capacity cDNA Reverse Transcription Kit, so the sequenced TCRB transcripts were expressed ones. The immuneACCESS repertoire file appears here via TCRdb, limited to in-frame rearrangements. These files lack a portion of the clones; in checked studies, under half of the deficit traces to unresolved V genes, and the cause of the others is not known. In all, the sample holds nearly 350,000 clones, and over 7% of those were seen once. The ten biggest clones cover less than 1.2% of the sample. These receptors have no known antigen. The sample was central memory CD4+ T cells from blood. Source of these receptors: a man aged 30 to 45 with type 1 diabetes.

The DNA for the CDR3 is TGTGCCAGCACCCCGGACAGGATAGCTAACTATGGCTACACCTTC. This encodes CASTPDRIANYGYTF. The V and J genes are TRBV6-1 and TRBJ1-2, with 7 bases lining up with TRBD1. This CDR3 has 15 amino acids. J gave up 0 bases and V 7 bases, and 8 bases lay outside the gene matches. Germline lookup yields CDR1 MNHNS and CDR2 SASEGT.

The rearrangement joins TRBV30 to TRBJ1-2; D uncertain. Germline-derived CDR1 and CDR2 are GTSNPN and SVGIG (reference sequence). V gave up 0 bases and J gave up 4 bases, with 15 bases separating them. The CDR3 runs to 15 residues. The CDR3 is CAWSVPPPRGYGYTF. DNA for the CDR3: TGTGCCTGGAGTGTACCCCCTCCCCGCGGCTATGGCTACACCTTC.

This clone has a handful of counts. V is TRBV2 and J is TRBJ2-4; no clear D. Germline CDR1 and CDR2: SNHLY and FYNNEI. V dropped 0 bases and J dropped 1 base, with 4 bases sitting between them. The CDR3 sequence is 14 residues long. DNA of the CDR3: TGTGCCAGCAGTGAAGCAGGGGCCAAAAACATTCAGTACTTC. It specifies CASSEAGAKNIQYF.

In its sample, this clone was seen a few times. The chain recombines TRBV29-1 with TRBJ2-1; D ambiguous. The CDR3 length is 15 residues. The germline V and J ends were trimmed by 4 bases and 0 bases, with 13 bases remaining between them. Germline assignment: CDR1 SQVTM and CDR2 ANQGSEA. CDR3 in amino acids: CSVGNNSSSYNEQFF. CDR3 in DNA: TGCAGCGTTGGGAACAATTCTAGCTCCTACAATGAGCAGTTCTTC.

Ten or more counts support this clone. V is TRBV5-4 and J is TRBJ2-3; D is possibly TRBD1 (6 bases). Germline values: CDR1 SGHNT, CDR2 YYREEE (reference sequence). This CDR3 comprises 14 residues. Trimming removed 0 bases at V and 4 bases at J, with 9 bases between. In nucleotides, the CDR3 is TGTGCCAGCAGCTTGGCCGCAGGGGCAGATACGCAGTATTTT. Protein: CASSLAAGADTQYF.

This clone was counted only a few times. CDR3 in amino acids: CSVSDNGSFEKLFF. The CDR3 region has the DNA TGCAGCGTCTCTGACAATGGCAGTTTCGAAAAACTGTTTTTT. J is TRBJ1-4 and V is TRBV29-1; D unclear. The CDR3 has 14 residues. The V gene lost 6 bases and the J gene lost 8 bases, with 19 bases spanning the gap. Germline CDR1 reads SQVTM; CDR2 reads ANQGSEA.

This clone has just a few counts. This rearrangement joins TRBV5-1 to TRBJ2-2; D unresolved. V dropped 3 bases and J dropped 0 bases, with 3 bases sitting between them. This CDR3 has 13 amino acids. CDR1 and CDR2 (germline): SGHRS, YFSETQ. CDR3 loop: CASSSANTGELFF. CDR3 nucleotide sequence: TGCGCCAGCAGCTCGGCGAACACCGGGGAGCTGTTTTTT.

Only a few counts were recorded for this clone. The chain is built from TRBV7-2 and TRBJ2-3, with D possibly matching TRBD1 (6 bases). V lost 6 bases and J 3 bases, leaving 16 bases between the germline ends. CDR1 is SGHTA and CDR2 is FQGNSA in the germline V gene. There are 15 residues in the CDR3. The CDR3 reads CASRIDGGATDTQYF. The CDR3 region has the DNA TGTGCCAGCAGAATAGATGGGGGCGCGACAGATACGCAGTATTTT.

There are a few counts of this clone. The rearrangement links TRBV5-4 to TRBJ1-5, with 7 nucleotides matching TRBD1. This CDR3 region has 14 residues. The V gene end was trimmed by 4 bases and the J gene end by 3 bases; junction bases not matched to a gene: 4. Germline V lookup: CDR1 SGHNT, CDR2 YYREEE (reference sequence). The CDR3 loop reads CASSTQGPNQPQHF. CDR3 DNA: TGTGCCAGCAGCACACAGGGGCCCAATCAGCCCCAGCATTTT.

Ten or more counts support this clone. The rearrangement links TRBV7-2 to TRBJ2-3; 8 bases are shared with TRBD2. J lost 1 base, V lost 5 bases, and 2 bases had no gene match. This CDR3 comprises 14 residues. Germline loops: CDR1 SGHTA, CDR2 FQGNSA. In DNA form, the CDR3 reads TGTGCCAGCAGCCGAGCGGGAGGCACAGATACGCAGTATTTT. It is translated as CASSRAGGTDTQYF.

This chain joins TRBV7-9 and TRBJ2-3, with D perhaps matching TRBD2 (5 bases). Looked up from germline, CDR1 is SEHNR and CDR2 is FQNEAQ (reference sequence). This CDR3 comprises 13 residues. V was cut by 6 bases and J by 6 bases, with 13 bases left in between. CDR3 sequence reads: CASRQAAPDTQYF. The CDR3, as DNA: TGTGCCAGCAGACAAGCGGCCCCGGATACGCAGTATTTT.

With regard to this clone: Additional DNA sequences in this sample encode the identical CDR3. CDR3 in DNA: TGTGCCAGCAGCTGGGACAGGGCCTACGAGCAGTACTTC. The encoded protein is CASSWDRAYEQYF. The V gene is TRBV7-2, the J gene TRBJ2-7; 9 bases line up with TRBD1. Germline V gene lookup returns CDR1 SGHTA and CDR2 FQGNSA. This CDR3 contains 13 residues. The ends lost 4 bases at V and 2 bases at J; junction bases unmatched: 0.

This clone was detected many times. V is TRBV14 and J is TRBJ2-1; no firm D call. Germline assignment: CDR1 SGHDN and CDR2 FVKESK. The V and J ends lost 2 bases and 7 bases respectively, with 9 bases between them. The CDR3 is made up of 13 amino acids. CDR3 coding DNA: TGTGCCAGCAGCCAAAGCTGGTGGAATGAGCAGTTCTTC. It specifies CASSQSWWNEQFF. Variable domain in full (rest from reference TRBV14 and TRBJ2-1): EAGVTQFPSHSVIEKGQTVTLRCDPISGHDNLYWYRRVMGKEIKFLLHFVKESKQDESGMPNNRFLAERTGGTYSTLKVQPAELEDSGVYFCASSQSWWNEQFFGPGTRLTVL.

This sequence joins TRBV4-1 and TRBJ2-7; TRBD1 aligns across 12 bases. CDR1 and CDR2 from the germline V gene are MGHRA and YSYEKL. Trimming cost V 2 bases and J 5 bases; bases outside gene matches: 13. This CDR3 comprises 18 residues. The CDR3 sequence: CASSQPSDRDRGHHEQYF. In nucleotides, the CDR3 is TGCGCCAGCAGCCAACCTTCGGATCGGGACAGGGGGCACCACGAGCAGTACTTC.

V usage is TRBV28 and J usage is TRBJ2-2, with D hard to call. The CDR3 sequence is 11 residues long. Trimming shortened V by 6 bases and J by 7 bases, and 6 bases separated the two germline ends. The germline gives CDR1 MDHEN, CDR2 SYDVKM. As DNA, the CDR3 is TGTGCCAGCAGACGCCGCGGGGAGCTGTTTTTT. Encoded protein: CASRRRGELFF.

The J gene is TRBJ2-3, the V gene TRBV10-3, with D tentatively TRBD2 (7 bases). Trimming took off 0 bases at V and 2 bases at J, with 9 bases between the two ends. Germline CDR1 ENHRY, CDR2 SYGVKD. The CDR3 consists of 15 residues. The CDR3 reads CAISESGGDTDTQYF. CDR3 coding DNA: TGTGCCATCAGTGAGTCAGGGGGGGACACAGATACGCAGTATTTT.

This clone was found a few times. This sequence joins TRBV7-2 and TRBJ2-5; possibly TRBD1 or TRBD2 for D (5 bases each). The CDR3 is 15 amino acids. Trimming removed 3 bases from V and 5 bases from J, with 16 bases in between. CDR1 and CDR2 (germline): SGHTA, FQGNSA. DNA of the CDR3: TGTGCCAGCAGCTTGGGAGCCGGCAGGGTGGAGACCCAGTACTTC. Amino acids: CASSLGAGRVETQYF.

The J gene is TRBJ2-7, the V gene TRBV11-2; D is possibly TRBD1 or TRBD2 (5 bases each). Germline values: CDR1 SGHAT, CDR2 FQNNGV. The CDR3 runs to 15 residues. V was cut by 5 bases and J by 3 bases, with 17 bases left in between. CDR3 amino acids: CASSPGMGRHYEQYF. The DNA for the CDR3 is TGTGCCAGCAGCCCGGGGATGGGGCGACACTACGAGCAGTACTTC.

There are a few counts of this clone. The rearrangement uses TRBV4-3 and TRBJ1-5; D remains unclear. The V end was cut by 1 base, the J end by 3 bases, with 7 bases between. CDR1 LGHNA and CDR2 YSLEER come from the germline V gene. The CDR3 has 14 residues. CDR3 coding DNA: TGCGCCAGCAGCCAAGGGACTAACAATCAGCCCCAGCATTTT. It encodes CASSQGTNNQPQHF.

The chain uses TRBV25-1 and TRBJ1-4; TRBD1 matches 8 bases. Germline values: CDR1 MGHDK, CDR2 SYGVNS. The CDR3 extends over 15 amino acids. V lost 6 bases to trimming and J lost 8 bases; unmatched junction nucleotides: 11. The DNA for the CDR3 is TGTGCCAGCAGCTCCAGGCAGGGGGCCCGAGAAAAACTGTTTTTT. Protein sequence: CASSSRQGAREKLFF.

A few counts support this clone. V and J are TRBV14 and TRBJ2-7, with a tentative D call TRBD1 (6 bases). This CDR3 has 13 residues. Germline V gives CDR1 SGHDN, CDR2 FVKESK. The germline V and J ends were trimmed by 2 bases and 6 bases, with 11 bases remaining between them. This CDR3 is CASSQRTGLEQYF. For the CDR3, the DNA is TGTGCCAGCAGCCAACGTACAGGGCTCGAGCAGTACTTC.